Here is one TCR beta chain with its context. Its antigen is unknown. V lost 5 bases, J lost 1 base, and 12 bases stayed unmatched. CDR1 is SEHNR, CDR2 FQNEAQ, per germline (reference sequence). The CDR3 sequence is 17 residues long. Template switching created a universal primer site, and the cDNA included unique molecular identifiers. One entry per CDR3 protein, called by TCRdb with MiXCR from the 5' RACE reads. The sample lists 430,000 or so distinct CDR3 sequences, roughly a quarter seen once, with just under 3% in the top ten. These data originate in a study of identical twins. Findings and caveats of the study: Memory repertoires lacked the insertion deficit that abundant cord blood beta clonotypes showed. Beta out-of-frame twin sharing showed a weaker excess.

These data were also reused for a study on T cells expressing NK-cell markers. As reported in that work: From sorted CD3+CD56+NKG2C+, CD3+CD56+NKG2C- and CD3+CD56-NKG2C+ T cells came the TCR beta repertoires.

The material sequenced was CD4+ T cells sorted from blood. This receptor was identified in a woman younger than 30 in good health. The V and J genes are TRBV7-9 and TRBJ2-3; TRBD2 matches 7 bases. DNA of the CDR3: TGTGCCAGCAGCCGACGACTAACTAGCGTTGGCACAGATACGCAGTATTTT. It encodes CASSRRLTSVGTDTQYF.